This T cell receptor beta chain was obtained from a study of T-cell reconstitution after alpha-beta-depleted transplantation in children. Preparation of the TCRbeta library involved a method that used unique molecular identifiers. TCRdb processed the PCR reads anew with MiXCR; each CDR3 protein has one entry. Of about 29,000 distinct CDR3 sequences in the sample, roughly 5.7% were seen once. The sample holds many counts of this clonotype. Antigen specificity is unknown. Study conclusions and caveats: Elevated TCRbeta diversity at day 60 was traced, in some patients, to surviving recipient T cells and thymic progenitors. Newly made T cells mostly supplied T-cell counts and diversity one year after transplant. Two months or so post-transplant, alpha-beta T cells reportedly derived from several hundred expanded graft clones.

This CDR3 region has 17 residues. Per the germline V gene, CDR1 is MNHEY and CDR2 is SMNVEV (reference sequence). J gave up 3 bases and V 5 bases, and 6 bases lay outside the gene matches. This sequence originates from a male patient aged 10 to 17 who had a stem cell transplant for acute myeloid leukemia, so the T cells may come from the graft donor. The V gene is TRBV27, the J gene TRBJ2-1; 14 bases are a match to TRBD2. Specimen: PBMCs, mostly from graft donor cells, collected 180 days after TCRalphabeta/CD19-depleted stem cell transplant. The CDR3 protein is CASSLRLAGGIYNEQFF. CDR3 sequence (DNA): TGTGCCAGCAGTCTAAGACTAGCGGGAGGGATCTACAATGAGCAGTTCTTC.